This T cell receptor beta chain was found in a study of early T cells in non-severe SARS-CoV-2 infection. This clonotype was counted a few times. One end of the junction varies from germline; a read error may be responsible. TCRdb fed the 5' RACE reads into MiXCR, producing one record per CDR3 protein. The table lists 60,000 to 70,000 distinct CDR3 sequences, roughly 9.1% of them singletons. CDR3 size: 16 residues. Sequences were obtained from whole blood. The chain links TRBV12-3 or TRBV12-4 to TRBJ1-5, with 9 bases matching TRBD1. This sequence was found in an adult who was a healthcare worker with PCR-confirmed SARS-CoV-2 infection or an uninfected control (not recorded which). DNA of the CDR3: TGTGCCAGCAGTAAAATTGGACAGGGGAGCACTCAGCCCCAGCATTTT. Protein sequence: CASSKIGQGSTQPQHF.